What follows are 12 T cell receptor beta chains derived from one specimen sequenced in a study of a mutant IDH1 vaccine in newly diagnosed glioma. Repertoires were generated with immunoSEQ multiplex PCR, while TCRdb's copy carries only in-frame clones and drops some. The repertoire includes about 92,000 clones, roughly 85% of them detected once, and under 8% sits in the top ten. Time point indicated: baseline, week 1 (first vaccination visit). Sample treatment: pre-vaccination baseline after standard-of-care therapy. Sequenced here: PBMCs, sampled from a glioma patient treated with radiotherapy, temozolomide or both. The receptors originated from a woman in her forties or fifties with glioma.

This chain's CDR3 is CASSQSRGSWTEAFF. In DNA, the CDR3 is TGCGCCAGCAGTCAATCGAGGGGGAGCTGGACTGAAGCTTTCTTT. The chain combines TRBV23-1 with TRBJ1-1, with a tentative D call TRBD1 (6 bases). TRBV23-1 falls under the ORF class, with uncertain function. This CDR3 spans 15 amino acids. Trimming removed 0 bases at V and 5 bases at J, with 13 bases between.

The CDR3 sequence: CASSPSVNYGYTF. The CDR3, as DNA: TGTGCCAGCTCACCTTCAGTGAACTATGGCTACACCTTC. The chain joins TRBV18 to TRBJ1-2; D remains ambiguous. Germline V gene sequence: CDR1 KGHSH, CDR2 LQKENI. The CDR3 is 13 amino acids. V shed 3 bases and J shed 2 bases, with 7 bases lying between them.

The chain combines TRBV7-9 with TRBJ1-2; the D gene is possibly TRBD1 (6 bases). CDR3 length equals 15 residues. V lost 7 bases to trimming and J lost 4 bases, with 19 bases between them. Germline V gene sequence: CDR1 SEHNR, CDR2 FQNEAQ (reference sequence). The CDR3 region is CASTSDQGLGYGYTF. In DNA form, the CDR3 reads TGTGCCAGCACCTCGGACCAGGGGCTTGGCTATGGCTACACCTTC.

The sample holds one count of this clone. The chain joins TRBV7-9 to TRBJ2-3; D might be TRBD1 or TRBD2, each matching 5 bases. V shed 1 base and J shed 1 base, with 9 bases lying between them. CDR3 length: 15 residues. Germline V gene sequence: CDR1 SEHNR, CDR2 FQNEAQ (reference sequence). CDR3 DNA sequence: TGTGCCAGCAGCTTAGATCCGGGGCGCACAGATACGCAGTATTTT. Amino acid sequence: CASSLDPGRTDTQYF.

The genes are TRBV7-2 and TRBJ1-2; a weak D match, TRBD1 (5 bases). The CDR3 is 13 amino acids. The V end lost 5 bases, the J end lost 5 bases, and 12 bases lay between the germline ends. CDR1 and CDR2 (germline): SGHTA, FQGNSA. The CDR3 is CASSPGTAYGYTF. The CDR3 nucleotides are TGTGCCAGCAGCCCAGGGACCGCGTATGGCTACACCTTC. The whole variable domain, filled in from reference TRBV7-2 and TRBJ1-2, reads GAGVSQSPSNKVTEKGKDVELRCDPISGHTALYWYRQSLGQGLEFLIYFQGNSAPDKSGLPSDRFSAERTGGSVSTLTIQRTQQEDSAVYLCASSPGTAYGYTFGSGTRLTVV.

The chain recombines TRBV4-1 with TRBJ1-6; TRBD1 matches 7 bases. Germline CDR1 MGHRA, CDR2 YSYEKL. Trimming took 4 bases from V and 7 from J; bases not matched to a gene: 16. CDR3 length: 18 amino acids. CDR3 sequence (DNA): TGCGCCAGCAGCCCAGAAGCTGGGACAGAGAGCTTAAATTCACCCCTCCACTTT. Translating gives CASSPEAGTESLNSPLHF.

This clone was seen a single time. This chain uses TRBV5-4 with TRBJ2-3; 10 bases match TRBD2. V dropped 4 bases and J dropped 1; count of bases not matched to a gene: 9. CDR1 is SGHNT and CDR2 is YYREEE in the germline V gene (reference sequence). The CDR3 has 17 residues. Written as DNA, the CDR3 is TGTGCCAGCAGCCAACTAGCGGGGCCCCGGGGCACAGATACGCAGTATTTT. It encodes CASSQLAGPRGTDTQYF.

The gene calls are TRBV6-1 and TRBJ2-7; D call uncertain. The CDR3 consists of 15 residues. Germline V gene data show CDR1 as MNHNS and CDR2 as SASEGT. V lost 2 bases to trimming and J lost 2 bases, with 13 bases between them. This CDR3 is CASSERGDTPYEQYF. CDR3 sequence (DNA): TGTGCCAGCAGTGAACGTGGAGATACCCCCTACGAGCAGTACTTC.

The chain carries TRBV9 and TRBJ2-3, with 7 bases lining up with TRBD2. The germline V gene has CDR1 SGDLS and CDR2 YYNGEE. The CDR3 sequence is 16 residues long. The trim removed 0 bases at V and 2 bases at J, leaving 6 bases unmatched. The CDR3: CASSVEASGYTDTQYF. In DNA form, the CDR3 reads TGTGCCAGCAGCGTAGAGGCTAGCGGTTACACAGATACGCAGTATTTT.

The chain is built from TRBV7-9 and TRBJ2-1, with 10 bases aligning to TRBD2. CDR1 and CDR2 from the germline V gene are SEHNR and FQNEAQ (reference sequence). This CDR3 contains 14 residues. V trimming: 3 bases; J trimming: 14 bases; junction bases outside the gene matches: 10. CDR3 protein: CASSLGAGGPYEFF. The CDR3 DNA follows: TGTGCCAGCAGCTTGGGAGCGGGGGGGCCTTACGAGTTCTTC.

This clone was recorded only once. This chain joins TRBV9 and TRBJ1-2; a weak D match, TRBD1 (6 bases). Germline loops: CDR1 SGDLS, CDR2 YYNGEE. V lost 2 bases, J lost 8 bases, and 13 bases lay in between. CDR3 length equals 13 residues. CDR3 residues: CASSVDRNAGYTF. CDR3 nucleotides: TGTGCCAGCAGCGTGGACAGAAACGCGGGCTACACCTTC.

This chain connects TRBV5-6 to TRBJ1-2; 7 bases line up with TRBD1. The J segment lost 6 bases and the V segment lost 2 bases, leaving 1 base of the junction unmatched. The CDR3 spans 12 residues. CDR1 is SGHDT and CDR2 is YYEEEE in the germline V gene. The CDR3 reads CASSLQGHGYTF. The CDR3 DNA follows: TGTGCCAGCAGCTTACAGGGGCATGGCTACACCTTC.